The TCR beta chain described here comes from a study of siplizumab effects on memory and regulatory T cells. Study-wide points: Fewer alloreactive sequences mapped to unstimulated CD4+ memory cells under siplizumab.

This CDR3 is built from 15 residues. Germline V gene sequence: CDR1 MGHRA, CDR2 YSYEKL. V dropped 2 bases and J dropped 2; count of bases not matched to a gene: 3. Profiling relied on immunoSEQ multiplex PCR, and the TCRdb table lists in-frame clones only, not all of them. This sample has 100,000 or so clones, with about 94% found just once. Notes on this clone: Its specificity is not known.

This TCR was sampled from a human donor in good health. This rearrangement joins TRBV4-1 to TRBJ1-5, with 7 bases lining up with TRBD1. Sequencing was carried out using non-Treg CD4+ T cells sorted from blood. The CDR3 spells CASSQSGQGNQPQHF. CDR3 DNA: TGCGCCAGCAGCCAATCCGGACAGGGCAATCAGCCCCAGCATTTT.